This is a list of T cell receptor beta chains from one sample in a study of blood T cell repertoires in COVID-19. Generated by immunoSEQ multiplex PCR, the TCRdb table keeps only in-frame clones and is missing some. The sample lists 100,000 to 150,000 clones; approximately 82% were seen once. Input material: peripheral blood. These receptors originate from a man older than 75 with active or convalescent COVID-19. CDR3s include the opening cysteine and the closing phenylalanine or tryptophan. D genes are given only for firm matches. Not all rows give a size; the values are once, few, many and, for expanded clones, a class.

J	V	length	D	size	CDR3	DNA
TRBJ2-2	TRBV2	14	TRBD1	once	CASIGQGDTGELFF	TGTGCCAGCATCGGACAGGGGGATACCGGGGAGCTGTTTTTT
TRBJ2-3	TRBV6-1	13	.	.	CASSEYVTDTQYF	TGTGCCAGCAGTGAATATGTCACAGATACGCAGTATTTT
TRBJ2-3	TRBV7-9	13	TRBD2	.	CASSWEGLDTQYF	TGTGCCAGCAGCTGGGAGGGGCTTGATACGCAGTATTTT
TRBJ1-2	TRBV18	13	TRBD1	.	CASSPDREDGYTF	TGTGCCAGCTCTCCCGACAGGGAGGATGGCTACACCTTC
TRBJ2-2	TRBV7-2	15	TRBD1	.	CASSFGQVGVGELFF	TGTGCCAGCAGCTTCGGACAGGTCGGGGTCGGGGAGCTGTTTTTT
TRBJ1-2	TRBV7-2	14	TRBD1	.	CASSSATGFIGYTF	TGTGCCAGCAGCTCCGCGACAGGGTTTATTGGCTACACCTTC
TRBJ2-7	TRBV27	14	.	once	CASSLSWGRYEQYF	TGTGCCAGCAGTTTATCCTGGGGGCGATACGAGCAGTACTTC
TRBJ2-5	TRBV11-2	13	.	.	CASSLSVRETQYF	TGTGCCAGCAGCTTATCGGTTCGTGAGACCCAGTACTTC
TRBJ1-1	TRBV2	14	.	.	CARAEGAGGTEAFF	TGTGCCAGAGCGGAAGGGGCCGGGGGGACTGAAGCTTTCTTT
TRBJ2-3	TRBV11-2	14	TRBD2	.	CASSLGTRRDTQYF	TGTGCCAGCAGCTTAGGGACTAGAAGGGATACGCAGTATTTT
TRBJ2-5	TRBV5-1	15	TRBD1	.	CASSDGTGDGETQYF	TGCGCCAGCAGCGACGGGACAGGGGATGGGGAGACCCAGTACTTC
TRBJ1-6	TRBV13	15	TRBD1	.	CASSSGQGGLSPLHF	TGTGCCAGCAGCTCGGGACAGGGGGGACTTTCGCCCCTCCACTTT
TRBJ1-1	TRBV28	14	.	.	CALSQGTANTEAFF	TGTGCCCTATCGCAGGGAACGGCGAACACTGAAGCTTTCTTT
TRBJ2-4	TRBV5-4	16	.	.	CASSVGGRQVLNIQYF	TGTGCCAGCAGCGTGGGAGGGCGACAGGTTCTGAACATTCAGTACTTC
TRBJ2-1	TRBV27	15	TRBD2	.	CASRKSGGAYNEQFF	TGTGCCAGCAGAAAAAGCGGGGGGGCCTACAATGAGCAGTTCTTC
TRBJ1-2	TRBV27	15	TRBD1	.	CASSPGQGVNYGYTF	TGTGCCAGCAGTCCGGGACAGGGAGTGAACTATGGCTACACCTTC
TRBJ2-6	TRBV10-3	17	TRBD1	.	CAISGQGIRSGANVLTF	TGTGCCATCAGTGGACAGGGAATCCGCTCTGGGGCCAACGTCCTGACTTTC
TRBJ1-2	TRBV2	14	TRBD1	.	CASSEETGTGVYTF	TGTGCCAGCAGTGAGGAGACCGGGACAGGGGTGTACACCTTC
TRBJ1-6	TRBV6-6	15	TRBD1	.	CASSVGQGWNSPLHF	TGTGCCAGCAGTGTCGGACAGGGTTGGAATTCACCCCTCCACTTT
TRBJ2-4	TRBV18	15	TRBD1	.	CASSEATGGHGIQYF	TGTGCCAGCTCCGAGGCCACAGGGGGGCACGGCATTCAGTACTTC
TRBJ1-4	TRBV29-1	14	TRBD1	.	CSVGDRGTNEKLFF	TGCAGCGTAGGGGACAGGGGAACTAATGAAAAACTGTTTTTT
TRBJ1-1	TRBV7-2	14	TRBD1	.	CASSAGTGLYEAFF	TGTGCCAGCAGCGCCGGGACAGGACTTTATGAAGCTTTCTTT
TRBJ1-3	TRBV3-1/TRBV3-2	14	.	few	CASSQVQGGYTIYF	TGTGCCAGCAGCCAAGTACAGGGTGGTTACACCATATATTTT
TRBJ1-6	TRBV28	14	.	.	CASTMVLSNSPLHF	TGTGCCAGCACCATGGTACTGTCTAATTCACCCCTCCACTTT
TRBJ1-1	TRBV19	15	.	.	CASRKEGLPRTEAFF	TGTGCCAGTAGGAAAGAGGGACTCCCCAGGACTGAAGCTTTCTTT
TRBJ2-7	TRBV14	17	TRBD1	.	CASSQDHRGQGAREQYF	TGTGCCAGCAGCCAAGATCATCGGGGACAGGGGGCGAGGGAGCAGTACTTC
TRBJ2-3	TRBV4-3	15	TRBD2	.	CASSQGGAGADTQYF	TGCGCCAGCAGCCAAGGGGGAGCGGGGGCAGATACGCAGTATTTT
TRBJ2-5	TRBV7-2	16	.	.	CASSTRAGGAQETQYF	TGTGCCAGCAGCACCCGAGCCGGTGGGGCCCAAGAGACCCAGTACTTC
TRBJ2-7	TRBV3-1/TRBV3-2	16	TRBD1	.	CASSQLQGAPLYEQYF	TGTGCCAGCAGCCAGCTCCAGGGGGCGCCCCTCTACGAGCAGTACTTC
TRBJ2-3	TRBV24-1	15	.	few	CATSVGQGSTDTQYF	TGTGCCACCAGTGTCGGGCAGGGAAGCACAGATACGCAGTATTTT
TRBJ2-7	TRBV28	14	TRBD2	.	CASSLSGGSYEQYF	TGTGCCAGCAGCCTAAGCGGGGGGAGCTACGAGCAGTACTTC
TRBJ2-3	TRBV25-1	17	TRBD2	.	CASIGSSGGSRTDTQYF	TGTGCCAGCATTGGGTCTAGCGGGGGGTCTCGCACAGATACGCAGTATTTT
TRBJ1-2	TRBV12-3/TRBV12-4	13	.	few	CASSTGLGAGYTF	TGTGCCAGCAGTACAGGGTTAGGAGCAGGCTACACCTTC
TRBJ2-1	TRBV18	16	TRBD1	.	CASSPPTGQGNNEQFF	TGTGCCAGCTCACCACCGACAGGGCAGGGCAACAATGAGCAGTTCTTC
TRBJ2-3	TRBV28	15	TRBD1	.	CASSAWTGRTDTQYF	TGTGCCAGCAGTGCCTGGACAGGGCGCACAGATACGCAGTATTTT
TRBJ1-6	TRBV2	14	.	.	CASSFSTVGSPLHF	TGTGCCAGCAGTTTTTCTACAGTTGGCTCACCCCTCCACTTT
TRBJ1-5	TRBV19	15	TRBD1	.	CASSIQGQGVQPQHF	TGTGCCAGTAGTATACAGGGACAGGGGGTTCAGCCCCAGCATTTT
TRBJ1-1	TRBV3-1/TRBV3-2	16	.	.	CASSQEAGQMNTEAFF	TGTGCCAGCAGCCAAGAAGCGGGACAAATGAACACTGAAGCTTTCTTT
TRBJ1-6	TRBV6-5	13	.	.	CASRPMRNSPLHF	TGTGCCAGCAGGCCGATGCGGAATTCACCCCTCCACTTT
TRBJ1-5	TRBV6-2/TRBV6-3	14	.	.	CASSYPGFNQPQHF	TGTGCCAGCAGTTACCCGGGATTTAATCAGCCCCAGCATTTT
TRBJ1-1	TRBV30	13	.	.	CAWNIAGNTEAFF	TGTGCCTGGAACATCGCGGGGAACACTGAAGCTTTCTTT
TRBJ2-7	TRBV7-8	13	TRBD2	.	CASSSGGDYEQYF	TGTGCCAGCAGCTCGGGGGGGGACTACGAGCAGTACTTC
TRBJ1-3	TRBV5-1	16	TRBD1	.	CASSSQGSGSGNTIYF	TGCGCCAGCAGCTCACAGGGGAGCGGCTCTGGAAACACCATATATTTT
TRBJ1-3	TRBV2	14	.	.	CASSEGHDGNTIYF	TGTGCCAGCAGTGAAGGACACGATGGAAACACCATATATTTT
TRBJ1-5	TRBV19	14	.	.	CASSIGNSNQPQHF	TGTGCCAGTAGTATCGGGAATAGCAATCAGCCCCAGCATTTT
TRBJ1-1	TRBV29-1	14	TRBD1	.	CSVGQGTLNTEAFF	TGCAGCGTTGGACAGGGAACCTTGAACACTGAAGCTTTCTTT